This T cell receptor (beta chain) originates from a study of blood T cells in healthy people across ages. The V gene lost 3 bases and the J gene lost 5 bases, with 16 bases spanning the gap. The CDR3 loop spans 15 amino acids. Germline V gene lookup returns CDR1 MDHEN and CDR2 SYDVKM. Together with a sample-barcoded 5' primer, a J-beta primer mix was included in a second PCR lasting 7 to 11 cycles. MiXCR was run by TCRdb on the 5' RACE reads, yielding one entry per CDR3 protein. This table has some 880,000 distinct CDR3 sequences, under 40% appearing once. This clonotype was detected a few times. The origin of this receptor is a man aged 18-30 years in good health. The specimen was blood. The rearrangement links TRBV28 to TRBJ1-1, with D possibly TRBD1 on 6 matching bases. CDR3 residues: CASSLGGQGKTEAFF. CDR3 DNA sequence: TGTGCCAGCAGTTTGGGGGGCCAGGGGAAAACTGAAGCTTTCTTT.